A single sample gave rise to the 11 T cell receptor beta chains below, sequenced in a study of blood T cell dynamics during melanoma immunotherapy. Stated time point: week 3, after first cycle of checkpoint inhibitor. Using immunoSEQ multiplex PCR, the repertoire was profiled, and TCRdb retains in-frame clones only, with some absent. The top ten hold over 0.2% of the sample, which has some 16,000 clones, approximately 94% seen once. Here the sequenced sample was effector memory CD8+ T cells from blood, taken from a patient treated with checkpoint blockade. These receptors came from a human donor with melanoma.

CDR3 in amino acids: CASTPRQRGPGELFF. In nucleotides, the CDR3 is TGTGCCAGCACCCCCCGCCAGCGGGGCCCCGGGGAGCTGTTTTTT. The gene calls are TRBV9 and TRBJ2-2, with TRBD2 identical over 7 bases. From germline, CDR1 is SGDLS and CDR2 YYNGEE. After removal of 6 bases from V and 6 bases from J, the junction contained 11 bases not matched to a gene. This CDR3 is built from 15 residues.

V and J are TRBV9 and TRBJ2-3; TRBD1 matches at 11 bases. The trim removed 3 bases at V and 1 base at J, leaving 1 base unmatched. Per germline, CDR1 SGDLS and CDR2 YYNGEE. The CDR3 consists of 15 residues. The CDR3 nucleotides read TGTGCCAGCAGCGAGGGACAGGGGGGCACAGATACGCAGTATTTT. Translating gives CASSEGQGGTDTQYF.

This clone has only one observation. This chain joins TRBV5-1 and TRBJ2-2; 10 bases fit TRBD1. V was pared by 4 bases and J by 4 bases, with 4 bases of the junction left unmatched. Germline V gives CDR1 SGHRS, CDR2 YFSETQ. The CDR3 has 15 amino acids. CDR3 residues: CASSADRGSTGELFF. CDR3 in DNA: TGCGCCAGCAGCGCGGACAGGGGGAGCACCGGGGAGCTGTTTTTT.

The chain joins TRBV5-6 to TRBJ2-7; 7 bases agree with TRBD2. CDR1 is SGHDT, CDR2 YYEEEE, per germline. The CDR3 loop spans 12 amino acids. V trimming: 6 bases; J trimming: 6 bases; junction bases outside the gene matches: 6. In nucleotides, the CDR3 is TGTGCCAGCACCCGGGGGGTCGGCGAGCAGTACTTC. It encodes CASTRGVGEQYF.

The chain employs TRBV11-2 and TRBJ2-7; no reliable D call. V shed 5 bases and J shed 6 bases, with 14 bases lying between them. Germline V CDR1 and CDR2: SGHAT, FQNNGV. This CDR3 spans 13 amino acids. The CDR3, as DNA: TGTGCCAGCAGCCCCCATTCCGGATCCGAGCAGTACTTC. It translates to CASSPHSGSEQYF.

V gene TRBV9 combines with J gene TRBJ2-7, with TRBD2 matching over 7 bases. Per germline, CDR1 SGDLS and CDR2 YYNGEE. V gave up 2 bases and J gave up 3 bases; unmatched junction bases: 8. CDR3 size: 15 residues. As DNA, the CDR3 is TGTGCCAGCAGCGTGGGGCGGGAGTTGGTCTACGAGCAGTACTTC. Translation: CASSVGRELVYEQYF.

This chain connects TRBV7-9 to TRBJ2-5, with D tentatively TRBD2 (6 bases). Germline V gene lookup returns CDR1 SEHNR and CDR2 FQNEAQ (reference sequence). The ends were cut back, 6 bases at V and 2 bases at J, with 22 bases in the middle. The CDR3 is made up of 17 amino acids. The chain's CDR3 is CASSLSGAGRGQETQYF. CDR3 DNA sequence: TGTGCCAGCAGTCTCTCGGGCGCGGGACGCGGACAAGAGACCCAGTACTTC.

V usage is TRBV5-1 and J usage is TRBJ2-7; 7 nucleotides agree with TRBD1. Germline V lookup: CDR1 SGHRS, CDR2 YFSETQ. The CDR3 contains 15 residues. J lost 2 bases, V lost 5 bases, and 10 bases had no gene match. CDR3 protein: CASSSGTESTYEQYF. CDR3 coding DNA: TGCGCCAGCAGTTCCGGGACAGAGAGTACCTACGAGCAGTACTTC.

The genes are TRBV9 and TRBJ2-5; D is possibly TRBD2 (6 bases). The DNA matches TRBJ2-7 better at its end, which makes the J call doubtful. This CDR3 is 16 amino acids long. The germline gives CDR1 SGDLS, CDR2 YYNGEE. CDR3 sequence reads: CASSPSGTPGSYEQYF. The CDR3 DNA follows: TGTGCCAGCAGCCCATCCGGGACTCCGGGCTCCTACGAGCAGTACTTC.

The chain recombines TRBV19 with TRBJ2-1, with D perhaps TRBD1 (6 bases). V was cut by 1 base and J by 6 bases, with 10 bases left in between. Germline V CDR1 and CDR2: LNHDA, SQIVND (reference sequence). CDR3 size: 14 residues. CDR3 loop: CASSIGGQRNEQFF. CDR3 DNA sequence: TGTGCCAGTAGTATAGGGGGGCAACGCAATGAGCAGTTCTTC.

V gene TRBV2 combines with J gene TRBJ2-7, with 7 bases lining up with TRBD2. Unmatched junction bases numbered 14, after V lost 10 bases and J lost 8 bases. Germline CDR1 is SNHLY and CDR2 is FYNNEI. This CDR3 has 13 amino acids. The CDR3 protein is CAILLAVSVKQYF. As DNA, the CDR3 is TGTGCCATCCTTCTAGCGGTCTCGGTGAAGCAGTACTTC. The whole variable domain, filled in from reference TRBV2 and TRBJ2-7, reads EPEVTQTPSHQVTQMGQEVILRCVPISNHLYFYWYRQILGQKVEFLVSFYNNEISEKSEIFDDQFSVERPDGSNFTLKIRSTKLEDSAMYFCAILLAVSVKQYFGPGTRLTVT.